This T cell receptor (beta chain) was profiled in a study of blood T cell repertoires in COVID-19. Cohort placement rested on clinical history that participants reported themselves. The protocol was immunoSEQ multiplex PCR, while the TCRdb copy is restricted to in-frame clones and leaves out a portion. The sample shows approximately 300,000 clones, around 85% of them seen only once. The clonotype originates from a woman between 25 and 40 years old who had been exposed to COVID-19. The material sequenced was PBMCs or T cells enriched from blood (not recorded which).

The CDR3 spells CASSLIAGGAYGYTF. CDR3 sequence (DNA): TGCGCCAGCAGCTTGATCGCAGGGGGCGCCTATGGCTACACCTTC. The chain links TRBV5-1 to TRBJ1-2; 8 bases map to TRBD1. Germline lookup yields CDR1 SGHRS and CDR2 YFSETQ. The J segment lost 4 bases and the V segment lost 1 base, leaving 6 bases of the junction unmatched. This CDR3 region has 15 residues.